A selection of T cell receptor beta chains follows, all from one sample in a study of T cell repertoires in cytomegalovirus infection. Each CDR3 protein is one row after TCRdb ran MiXCR on the reads. The sample has around 71,000 distinct CDR3 sequences, approximately 42% seen once; the top ten hold just over 90%. For these receptors, no antigen is known. Sequences were derived from CD8+ T cells from cultured PBMCs, sampled from culture after CMV antigen stimulation. All receptors come from a human donor in good health (CMV status not recorded). Some clones in this sample may be carry-over from other donors' samples. Each CDR3 is given with its conserved first and last residue. The D gene is left open where the match is weak. Expanded clones get a size class; other rows say once, few or many, or leave the size out.

CDR3aa,CDR3nt,j_gene,len,v_gene,d_gene,abundance
CASLSPPRETQYF,TGTGCCAGCCTGTCCCCCCCCAGGGAGACCCAGTACTTC,TRBJ2-5,13,TRBV6-8,-,-
CASSLGSYSNQPQHF,TGTGCCAGCAGTTTGGGGTCGTATAGCAATCAGCCCCAGCATTTT,TRBJ1-5,15,TRBV27,-,-
CASSLSFSGQPQHF,TGTGCCAGCAGTTTATCTTTCTCGGGTCAGCCCCAGCATTTT,TRBJ1-5,14,TRBV27,-,-
CASSLGGAGQPQHF,TGTGCCAGCAGCCTGGGGGGGGCCGGTCAGCCCCAGCATTTT,TRBJ1-5,14,TRBV6-5,-,once
CASSYGGRLGHLAGNEKLFF,TGTGCCAGCAGTTACGGGGGCCGTTTGGGACACTTAGCAGGAAATGAAAAACTGTTTTTT,TRBJ1-4,20,TRBV6-5,-,many
CASSINRVADTEAFF,TGTGCCAGTAGTATCAACAGGGTGGCGGACACTGAAGCTTTCTTT,TRBJ1-1,15,TRBV19,-,-
CASSVGSGVYEQYF,TGTGCCAGCAGCGTAGGTAGCGGGGTTTACGAGCAGTACTTC,TRBJ2-7,14,TRBV9,TRBD2,-
CSARATGLDTDTQYF,TGCAGTGCTAGGGCAACAGGATTAGACACAGATACGCAGTATTTT,TRBJ2-3,15,TRBV20-1,-,-
CASSLEGDWPSGANVLTF,TGCGCCAGCAGCTTGGAGGGGGATTGGCCCTCTGGGGCCAACGTCCTGACTTTC,TRBJ2-6,18,TRBV5-1,-,-
CASSSSYREREQYF,TGTGCCAGCAGCTCTTCTTACAGGGAGCGCGAGCAGTACTTC,TRBJ2-7,14,TRBV7-9,-,-
CASSRGQNPIQPQHF,TGTGCCAGCAGCCGGGGACAAAACCCGATTCAGCCCCAGCATTTT,TRBJ1-5,15,TRBV6-2/TRBV6-3,-,-
CASERGRGEAFF,TGTGCCAGTGAAAGGGGGAGGGGTGAAGCTTTCTTT,TRBJ1-1,12,TRBV25-1,-,many
CSVEEILSREGTQYF,TGCAGCGTTGAAGAAATATTGAGCAGGGAGGGGACCCAGTACTTC,TRBJ2-5,15,TRBV29-1,TRBD2,-
CSARGDRAYEQYF,TGCAGTGCTAGAGGGGACAGGGCGTACGAGCAGTACTTC,TRBJ2-7,13,TRBV20-1,TRBD1,-
CASSLPGHRNTEAFF,TGTGCCAGCAGCCTACCGGGACACAGAAACACTGAAGCTTTCTTT,TRBJ1-1,15,TRBV7-6,-,-
CASSFAGGGHNQPQHF,TGTGCCAGCAGCTTTGCGGGAGGGGGCCACAATCAGCCCCAGCATTTT,TRBJ1-5,16,TRBV7-9,TRBD1,many
CASITSGGETQYF,TGTGCCAGCATTACAAGCGGGGGAGAGACCCAGTACTTC,TRBJ2-5,13,TRBV6-5,TRBD2,few
CASSLQDRGYYNEQFF,TGTGCCAGCAGCTTACAAGACAGGGGGTACTACAATGAGCAGTTCTTC,TRBJ2-1,16,TRBV7-9,TRBD1,few
CASSWTSGAVTGELFF,TGTGCCAGCAGCTGGACTAGCGGGGCCGTCACCGGGGAGCTGTTTTTT,TRBJ2-2,16,TRBV2,TRBD2,-
CASSPSNAGTGIEAFF,TGCGCCAGCAGCCCGTCGAACGCCGGGACAGGGATTGAAGCTTTCTTT,TRBJ1-1,16,TRBV4-1,TRBD1,-
CASSQDRYQGAVYGYTF,TGCGCCAGCAGCCAAGATCGATATCAGGGGGCGGTATATGGCTACACCTTC,TRBJ1-2,17,TRBV4-3,TRBD1,few
CSARDVAYEQYF,TGCAGTGCTAGGGACGTAGCCTACGAGCAGTACTTC,TRBJ2-7,12,TRBV20-1,-,-
CASSFRQTGQDEQFF,TGTGCCAGCAGTTTCCGCCAGACAGGACAAGATGAGCAGTTCTTC,TRBJ2-1,15,TRBV6-1,-,-
CASSPFGLANTGELFF,TGTGCCAGCAGCCCATTCGGACTAGCGAACACCGGGGAGCTGTTTTTT,TRBJ2-2,16,TRBV27,TRBD2,-
CASSSILQRPLNTGELFF,TGTGCCAGCAGTTCCATTTTACAGCGACCGCTGAACACCGGGGAGCTGTTTTTT,TRBJ2-2,18,TRBV28,-,-
CASSQAFGGSYEQYF,TGTGCCAGCAGCCAAGCGTTTGGGGGCTCCTACGAGCAGTACTTC,TRBJ2-7,15,TRBV14,-,-
CASSQDPWGANEQFF,TGCGCCAGCAGCCAAGACCCGTGGGGGGCCAATGAGCAGTTCTTC,TRBJ2-1,15,TRBV4-1,-,-
CASSPASGYNEQFF,TGCGCCAGCAGCCCGGCTAGCGGTTACAATGAGCAGTTCTTC,TRBJ2-1,14,TRBV4-1,TRBD2,-
CASSPPGPEAFF,TGTGCCAGCAGCCCCCCGGGCCCTGAAGCTTTCTTT,TRBJ1-1,12,TRBV27,-,few